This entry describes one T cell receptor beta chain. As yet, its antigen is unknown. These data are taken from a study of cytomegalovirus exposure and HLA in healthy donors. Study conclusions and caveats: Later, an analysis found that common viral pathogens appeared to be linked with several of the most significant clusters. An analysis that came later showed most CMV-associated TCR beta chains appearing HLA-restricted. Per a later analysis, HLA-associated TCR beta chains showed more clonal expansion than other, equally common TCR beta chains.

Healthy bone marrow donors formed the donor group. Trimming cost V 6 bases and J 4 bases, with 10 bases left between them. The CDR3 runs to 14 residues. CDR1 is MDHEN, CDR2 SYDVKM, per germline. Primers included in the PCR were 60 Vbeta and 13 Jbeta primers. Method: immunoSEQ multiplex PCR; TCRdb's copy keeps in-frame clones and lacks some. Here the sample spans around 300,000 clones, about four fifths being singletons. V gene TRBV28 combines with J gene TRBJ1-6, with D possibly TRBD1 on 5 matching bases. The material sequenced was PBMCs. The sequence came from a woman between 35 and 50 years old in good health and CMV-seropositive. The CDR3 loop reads CASRRQPYNSPLHF. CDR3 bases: TGTGCCAGCAGACGACAGCCTTATAATTCACCCCTCCACTTT. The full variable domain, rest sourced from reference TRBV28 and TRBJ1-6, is DVKVTQSSRYLVKRTGEKVFLECVQDMDHENMFWYRQDPGLGLRLIYFSYDVKMKEKGDIPEGYSVSREKKERFSLILESASTNQTSMYLCASRRQPYNSPLHFGNGTRLTVT.